The 23 T cell receptor beta chains below were found in one sample sequenced in a study of OX40 agonist ivuxolimab in advanced cancers. The table came from immunoSEQ multiplex PCR; TCRdb's copy has only in-frame clones and leaves some out. The sample holds around 75,000 clones; 89% are singletons and the top ten take more than 2.5%. The sequencing used CD4+ or CD8+ T cells sorted from blood, collected in a trial of the OX40 agonist ivuxolimab. The receptors were sampled from an adult with an advanced solid tumor such as melanoma, head and neck, liver or kidney cancer.

This sequence joins TRBV7-2 and TRBJ2-2, with a possible D match to TRBD1 (5 bases). Trimming pared 5 bases from V and 9 bases from J, leaving 13 bases between. Germline loops: CDR1 SGHTA, CDR2 FQGNSA. The CDR3 length is 13 residues. CDR3 bases: TGTGCCAGCAGCGCTAACCGACAGAGGGAGCTGTTTTTT. Amino acids: CASSANRQRELFF.

This clone was counted once. V gene TRBV25-1 combines with J gene TRBJ2-2; no firm D call. The germline CDR1 and CDR2 sequences are MGHDK and SYGVNS. This CDR3 has 14 residues. V lost 4 bases, J lost 1 base, and 7 bases lay in between. The CDR3 sequence is CASSGRQNTGELFF. CDR3 sequence (DNA): TGTGCCAGCAGTGGACGACAGAACACCGGGGAGCTGTTTTTT.

This chain joins TRBV28 and TRBJ2-1, with TRBD1 matching over 9 bases. Germline-derived CDR1 and CDR2 are MDHEN and SYDVKM. The CDR3 length is 17 residues. V shed 0 bases and J 9 bases; nucleotides not matched to a gene: 12. The CDR3 bases are TGTGCCAGCAGTTTATGGCCGGACAGGGGTAGCCTAAGTGAGCAGTTCTTC. Translating gives CASSLWPDRGSLSEQFF.

The chain links TRBV6-5 to TRBJ1-4, with no clear D. Germline values: CDR1 MNHEY, CDR2 SVGAGI. CDR3 length equals 11 residues. V was cut by 6 bases and J by 7 bases, with 6 bases left in between. The CDR3 DNA sequence: TGTGCCAGCAGCCGTGGTGAAAAACTGTTTTTT. The encoded protein is CASSRGEKLFF.

The V gene is TRBV19, the J gene TRBJ2-4; no definite D call. The CDR3 totals 16 residues. Trimming removed 5 bases at V and 2 bases at J, with 16 bases between. Per the germline V gene, CDR1 is LNHDA and CDR2 is SQIVND (reference sequence). In nucleotides, the CDR3 is TGTGCCAGTAGTTCTAATGGTGGCGTGACCAAAAACATTCAGTACTTC. This codes for CASSSNGGVTKNIQYF.

The genes are TRBV27 and TRBJ1-6; D remains ambiguous. The germline V gene has CDR1 MNHEY and CDR2 SMNVEV (reference sequence). V lost 2 bases and J 10 bases, leaving 6 bases between the germline ends. The CDR3 sequence is 12 residues long. Here the CDR3 reads CASSLPRSPLHF. CDR3 coding DNA: TGTGCCAGCAGTTTACCCCGGTCACCCCTCCACTTT.

The gene calls are TRBV19 and TRBJ2-5; the match to TRBD2 covers 12 bases. CDR1 LNHDA and CDR2 SQIVND come from the germline V gene (reference sequence). There are 16 residues in the CDR3. The V gene end was trimmed by 4 bases and the J gene end by 2 bases; junction bases not matched to a gene: 5. In DNA, the CDR3 is TGTGCCAGTAGTAAAGGACTAGCGGGATTTCAAGAGACCCAGTACTTC. The encoded protein is CASSKGLAGFQETQYF.

The chain carries TRBV18 and TRBJ2-7, with 9 bases matching TRBD1. The junction had 3 bases not matched to a gene; V was cut back by 3 bases and J by 6 bases. Germline CDR1 KGHSH, CDR2 LQKENI. The CDR3 runs 13 residues. This chain's CDR3 is CASSPGQGSEQYF. For the CDR3, the DNA is TGTGCCAGCTCACCGGGACAGGGCTCCGAGCAGTACTTC.

This sequence joins TRBV11-1 and TRBJ2-7; no definite D call. The germline V gene has CDR1 SGHAT and CDR2 FQDESV (reference sequence). This CDR3 has 14 residues. V was shortened by 7 bases and J by 1 base, with 14 bases between the two germline ends. The DNA of the CDR3 is TGTGCCAGCACCCCGAAGAGTCGGTCCTACGAGCAGTACTTC. It encodes CASTPKSRSYEQYF.

The J gene is TRBJ2-7, the V gene TRBV19, with D perhaps matching TRBD1 or TRBD2 (6 bases each). Germline-derived CDR1 and CDR2 are LNHDA and SQIVND (reference sequence). The CDR3 has 14 amino acids. V lost 6 bases to trimming and J lost 3 bases, with 15 bases between them. The CDR3 DNA follows: TGTGCCAGTAGACCGTCTGGAGGGGGCTACGAGCAGTACTTC. Translating gives CASRPSGGGYEQYF.

This rearrangement joins TRBV7-9 to TRBJ1-1; tentative D call: TRBD1 (5 bases). Looked up from germline, CDR1 is SEHNR and CDR2 is FQNEAQ (reference sequence). There are 15 residues in the CDR3. V was trimmed by 3 bases and J by 1 base, leaving 12 bases between them. In DNA form, the CDR3 reads TGTGCCAGCAGCTTGGACACTGGGAGGAACACTGAAGCTTTCTTT. This codes for CASSLDTGRNTEAFF. The complete variable domain, with remaining parts taken from reference TRBV7-9 and TRBJ1-1, reads DTGVSQNPRHKITKRGQNVTFRCDPISEHNRLYWYRQTLGQGPEFLTYFQNEAQLEKSRLLSDRFSAERPKGSFSTLEIQRTEQGDSAMYLCASSLDTGRNTEAFFGQGTRLTVV.

This clone was picked up one time. The V call is TRBV6-1, the J call TRBJ1-5; TRBD1 is a possible D gene (5 bases). The CDR3 length is 13 residues. Per the germline V gene, CDR1 is MNHNS and CDR2 is SASEGT. Trimming pared 4 bases from V and 4 bases from J, leaving 8 bases between. The CDR3 is CASSGTINQPQHF. CDR3 DNA: TGTGCCAGCAGTGGGACAATAAATCAGCCCCAGCATTTT.

The chain links TRBV5-1 to TRBJ2-3, with unresolved D. The CDR3 sequence is 14 residues long. CDR1 and CDR2 from the germline V gene are SGHRS and YFSETQ. V was shortened by 0 bases and J by 3 bases, with 8 bases between the two germline ends. Written as DNA, the CDR3 is TGCGCCAGCAGCTTGGGTGAACAGACAGATACGCAGTATTTT. Its protein is CASSLGEQTDTQYF.

This chain's CDR3 is CASSLRQISSYNSPLHF. In nucleotides, the CDR3 is TGTGCCAGTAGTCTACGACAGATTAGCTCCTATAATTCACCCCTCCACTTT. The chain couples TRBV19 to TRBJ1-6; D is possibly TRBD1 (5 bases). This CDR3 has 17 amino acids. The germline V gene has CDR1 LNHDA and CDR2 SQIVND (reference sequence). With 5 bases removed from V and 0 bases from J, the gap between germline ends came to 14 bases.

The chain uses TRBV4-1 and TRBJ2-1; 8 bases match TRBD2. V was pared by 4 bases and J by 8 bases, with 10 bases of the junction left unmatched. Germline assignment: CDR1 MGHRA and CDR2 YSYEKL. This CDR3 region has 15 residues. The CDR3 DNA reads TGCGCCAGCAGCCGCGGGGGGCGCGGATTTGATGAGCAGTTCTTC. It translates to CASSRGGRGFDEQFF.

The rearrangement joins TRBV5-6 to TRBJ2-1; 9 bases agree with TRBD1. The length of the CDR3 is 16 residues. Per germline, CDR1 SGHDT and CDR2 YYEEEE. V dropped 4 bases and J dropped 1; count of bases not matched to a gene: 6. The CDR3 region is CASSTIQGASYNEQFF. In nucleotides, the CDR3 is TGTGCCAGCAGCACTATACAGGGGGCTTCCTACAATGAGCAGTTCTTC.

The chain employs TRBV4-2 and TRBJ1-2, with D perhaps matching TRBD1 (5 bases). Germline CDR1 reads LGHNA; CDR2 reads YNFKEQ. The CDR3 spans 14 residues. Trimming cost V 3 bases and J 2 bases, with 10 bases left between them. CDR3 loop: CASSHQQANYGYTF. CDR3 coding DNA: TGTGCCAGCAGCCACCAACAGGCCAACTATGGCTACACCTTC.

In its sample, this clone was seen once. CDR3: CASSPGGFTGELFF. In DNA, the CDR3 is TGTGCCAGCTCACCAGGGGGCTTCACCGGGGAGCTGTTTTTT. The V gene is TRBV18, the J gene TRBJ2-2, with D possibly being TRBD1 (6 bases). Germline values: CDR1 KGHSH, CDR2 LQKENI. CDR3 length: 14 residues. Trimming took 2 bases from V and 4 from J, leaving 8 bases between them. Drawing the rest from reference TRBV18 and TRBJ2-2, the complete variable domain is NAGVMQNPRHLVRRRGQEARLRCSPMKGHSHVYWYRQLPEEGLKFMVYLQKENIIDESGMPKERFSAEFPKEGPSILRIQQVVRGDSAAYFCASSPGGFTGELFFGEGSRLTVL.

V usage is TRBV11-2 and J usage is TRBJ1-2; D not resolved. CDR1 and CDR2 from the germline V gene are SGHAT and FQNNGV. The CDR3 loop spans 13 amino acids. V was pared by 5 bases and J by 4 bases, with 11 bases between. The CDR3 here is CASSQGQSYGYTF. The CDR3 DNA reads TGTGCCAGCAGCCAAGGGCAGTCCTATGGCTACACCTTC.

The gene calls are TRBV6-5 and TRBJ2-2; 7 bases align to TRBD2. Germline V gene data show CDR1 as MNHEY and CDR2 as SVGAGI. After removal of 4 bases from V and 6 bases from J, the junction contained 5 bases not matched to a gene. The CDR3 totals 14 residues. The CDR3 nucleotides are TGTGCCAGCAGTTCTCCAGGGAGGGCCGGGGAGCTGTTTTTT. It translates to CASSSPGRAGELFF.

This chain joins TRBV7-6 and TRBJ1-5; TRBD1 agrees at 11 bases. V shed 5 bases and J 3 bases; nucleotides not matched to a gene: 6. Germline CDR1 SGHVS, CDR2 FNYEAQ. The CDR3 covers 16 residues. CDR3 sequence reads: CASSIGTGGLNQPQHF. In DNA form, the CDR3 reads TGTGCCAGCAGCATCGGGACAGGGGGTCTCAATCAGCCCCAGCATTTT. The whole variable domain, filled in from reference TRBV7-6 and TRBJ1-5, reads GAGVSQSPRYKVTKRGQDVALRCDPISGHVSLYWYRQALGQGPEFLTYFNYEAQQDKSGLPNDRFSAERPEGSISTLTIQRTEQRDSAMYRCASSIGTGGLNQPQHFGDGTRLSIL.

V is TRBV5-6 and J is TRBJ2-1, with D perhaps matching TRBD2 (6 bases). V lost 2 bases and J 5 bases, leaving 14 bases between the germline ends. CDR1 is SGHDT and CDR2 is YYEEEE in the germline V gene. CDR3 length equals 15 residues. CDR3 in amino acids: CASSLLAALNNEQFF. The DNA for the CDR3 is TGTGCCAGCAGCTTATTAGCGGCCCTAAACAATGAGCAGTTCTTC. Full variable domain (rest looked up from reference TRBV5-6 and TRBJ2-1): DAGVTQSPTHLIKTRGQQVTLRCSPKSGHDTVSWYQQALGQGPQFIFQYYEEEERQRGNFPDRFSGHQFPNYSSELNVNALLLGDSALYLCASSLLAALNNEQFFGPGTRLTVL.

For the CDR3, the DNA is TGTGCCAGCAGTCCCGGAGGCCGGGGTGACACTGAAGCTTTCTTT. Protein product: CASSPGGRGDTEAFF. The V and J genes are TRBV6-5 and TRBJ1-1; D is unresolved. Germline CDR1 and CDR2: MNHEY and SVGAGI. This CDR3 region has 15 residues. The V end was cut by 5 bases, the J end by 3 bases, with 16 bases between.